Detailed here is one TCR beta chain. Its antigen is as yet unknown. Germline CDR1 and CDR2: MNHEY and SMNVEV (reference sequence). The CDR3 totals 16 residues. V lost 8 bases to trimming and J lost 0 bases; unmatched junction nucleotides: 11. The data were taken from a study of cytomegalovirus exposure and HLA in healthy donors. Overall study findings and caveats: CMV serostatus stood as the only immune exposure information on hand.

PCR primers comprised 60 Vbeta and 13 Jbeta primers. The method was immunoSEQ multiplex PCR; TCRdb's version includes in-frame clones alone and lacks a portion of them. Among some 190,000 clones listed, approximately 86% were seen once. V gene TRBV27 combines with J gene TRBJ2-3; 7 positions match TRBD2. The sequencing input was PBMCs. The clonotype originates from a boy under 10 years old in good health and CMV-seronegative. As DNA, the CDR3 is TGTGCCAGCGGGCGTAAAGGACTAGGGAGCACAGATACGCAGTATTTT. This codes for CASGRKGLGSTDTQYF.